One and the same sample provided the 5 T cell receptor beta chains below, sequenced in a study of Ad26.COV2.S vaccination and SARS-CoV-2 variants. Generated by immunoSEQ multiplex PCR, the TCRdb table keeps only in-frame clones and is missing some. Of hundreds of thousands of clones listed, about 88% were seen once; the top ten hold 3.3%. Regarding treatment: 15 to 20 received Ad26.COV2.S at low or high dose, single or two shots; about 5 received placebo; per-sample allocation not given. Collection of the samples took place on day 63 after the first injection of vaccine or placebo. The sequenced sample was peripheral blood, obtained in a trial of Ad26.COV2.S vaccine versus placebo. Receptor source: a person between 18 and 60 years old who received the Ad26.COV2.S COVID-19 vaccine or a placebo.

The chain joins TRBV12-5 to TRBJ1-5, with a possible D match to TRBD1 (6 bases). Trimming cost V 0 bases and J 2 bases, with 14 bases left between them. CDR1 and CDR2 (germline): LGHNT, FRNRAP. This CDR3 has 17 amino acids. CDR3 sequence: CASGLVRSRGGNQPQHF. CDR3 in DNA: TGTGCTAGTGGTTTGGTAAGGTCCAGGGGCGGCAATCAGCCCCAGCATTTT.

V is TRBV14 and J is TRBJ1-1; D ambiguous. CDR3 length: 14 amino acids. The germline CDR1 and CDR2 sequences are SGHDN and FVKESK. V was pared by 3 bases and J by 5 bases, with 13 bases between. This chain's CDR3 is CASSHYWGGTEAFF. CDR3 nucleotides: TGTGCCAGCAGCCATTACTGGGGAGGGACTGAAGCTTTCTTT.

This chain connects TRBV5-1 to TRBJ1-5; D perhaps matches TRBD1 (6 bases). Germline loops: CDR1 SGHRS, CDR2 YFSETQ. This CDR3 has 15 residues. The V end lost 0 bases, the J end lost 2 bases, and 9 bases lay between the germline ends. The CDR3 spells CASSLGGQGNQPQHF. CDR3 DNA sequence: TGCGCCAGCAGCTTGGGGGGACAAGGCAATCAGCCCCAGCATTTT.

The chain couples TRBV18 to TRBJ1-3, with D unclear. V was pared by 5 bases and J by 0 bases, with 11 bases between. The CDR3 extends over 15 amino acids. Per the germline V gene, CDR1 is KGHSH and CDR2 is LQKENI. CDR3 in DNA: TGTGCCAGCTCAGAAGAGACGGTCTCTGGAAACACCATATATTTT. Translating gives CASSEETVSGNTIYF.

V gene TRBV28 combines with J gene TRBJ2-3, with D tentatively TRBD1 or TRBD2 (5 bases each). Germline V gene data show CDR1 as MDHEN and CDR2 as SYDVKM. This CDR3 is built from 15 residues. V lost 3 bases, J lost 5 bases, and 15 bases lay in between. This CDR3 reads CASSLNARGGDTQYF. In nucleotides, the CDR3 is TGTGCCAGCAGTTTGAACGCCCGGGGCGGAGATACGCAGTATTTT.